This TCR beta chain was captured in a study of beta chain features in type 1 diabetes. Study results and limitations: Type 1 diabetes patients had moderately but significantly shorter TCRB CDR3s in all four CD4+ subsets. When cDNA is sequenced, cells with high TCR expression could be over-represented.

The V end lost 4 bases, the J end lost 0 bases, and 17 bases lay between the germline ends. The CDR3 spans 18 residues. Germline V gene data show CDR1 as SGHRS and CDR2 as YFSETQ. This clone appeared a few times. Its antigen is still unknown. Investigators reverse transcribed all isolated RNA, so they sequenced expressed TCRB transcripts. Method: immunoSEQ multiplex PCR; TCRdb's copy keeps in-frame clones and lacks some. Of about 190,000 clones in the sample, 6.5% to 8.5% were seen once. Sorting with CD45RO/CCR7/CD25/CD127/CD95/CD27 yielded naive, central memory, regulatory and stem-like memory CD4+ cells. Sorted populations all exceeded 98% purity.

The chain joins TRBV5-1 to TRBJ2-6; no clear D gene. This receptor was obtained from a young man with type 1 diabetes. Sequencing was done on a sample of central memory CD4+ T cells from blood. DNA of the CDR3: TGCGCCAGCAGCCTGACAAGTCGAGCCTCCTCTGGGGCCAACGTCCTGACTTTC. Protein: CASSLTSRASSGANVLTF.